This TCR beta chain was captured by sequencing in a study of regulatory T cells in long-lasting Graves disease. Regarding the study as a whole: Those with persistent Graves' had less TCR diversity than newly diagnosed patients.

This clonotype was seen only a few times. Its antigen is currently unknown. Trimming took off 3 bases at V and 4 bases at J, with 9 bases between the two ends. This CDR3 spans 14 amino acids. Time point given: newly diagnosed GD, antithyroid drugs for less than 3 months. Scientists built the TCR library using RNA that was extracted from PBMCs. CDR3-region Arm-PCR and iRepertoire HTBI primers produced the TCR beta libraries. TCRdb re-called the multiplex PCR reads with MiXCR, one entry per CDR3 protein. Of hundreds of thousands of distinct CDR3 sequences listed, over 15% are singletons. These data also formed part of another study, on T cells in Graves' hyperthyroidism and ophthalmopathy.

The chain has TRBV12-3 or TRBV12-4 and TRBJ2-2; possibly TRBD2 for D (7 bases). This TCR was recovered from a man aged 40-49 years with Graves disease. The sample here was peripheral blood mononuclear cells (PBMCs), taken at new diagnosis, from a patient treated with antithyroid drugs. CDR3 bases: TGTGCCAGCAGTTTGAGGGGGGGCACCGGGGAGCTGTTTTTT. It is translated as CASSLRGGTGELFF.